These T cell receptor beta chains were read from a single sample in a study of tumor-infiltrating lymphocytes in primary liver carcinoma. TCRdb itself ran the multiplex PCR reads through MiXCR, one entry per CDR3 protein. The repertoire includes about 180,000 distinct CDR3 sequences, around 60% of them detected once, and approximately 68% sits in the top ten. Sequenced input: peripheral blood. The receptors originated from a man aged 40-49 years with primary liver carcinoma and hepatitis B virus infection. CDR3s include the opening cysteine and the closing phenylalanine or tryptophan. Fields, in order: D gene, clone size, V gene, J gene, CDR3 protein, CDR3 DNA. The D gene is left open where the match is weak. Clone size, where shown, is once, few, many, or a class for clones that have expanded.

d_gene: TRBD2; abundance: -; v_gene: TRBV11-2; j_gene: TRBJ2-3; CDR3aa: CASNSWPSAGGTGTDTQYF; CDR3nt: TGTGCCAGCAACTCTTGGCCCAGCGCGGGGGGGACGGGCACAGATACGCAGTATTTT
d_gene: -; abundance: few; v_gene: TRBV10-3; j_gene: TRBJ2-3; CDR3aa: CAISERGLETDTQYF; CDR3nt: TGTGCCATCAGTGAGCGGGGTCTTGAGACAGATACGCAGTATTTT
d_gene: TRBD1; abundance: -; v_gene: TRBV4-2; j_gene: TRBJ2-1; CDR3aa: CASSQTSQGADEQFF; CDR3nt: TGTGCCAGCAGCCAGACGTCTCAGGGGGCGGATGAGCAGTTCTTC
d_gene: -; abundance: -; v_gene: TRBV28; j_gene: TRBJ2-7; CDR3aa: CASSRPGRAYEQYF; CDR3nt: TGTGCCAGCAGTCGCCCGGGACGGGCCTACGAGCAGTACTTC
d_gene: TRBD1; abundance: -; v_gene: TRBV29-1; j_gene: TRBJ2-1; CDR3aa: CSAMTVLGGNEQLF; CDR3nt: TGCAGCGCCATGACCGTACTAGGGGGCAATGAGCAGTTGTTC
d_gene: TRBD1; abundance: many; v_gene: TRBV11-2; j_gene: TRBJ1-1; CDR3aa: CASTRGQGRTEAFF; CDR3nt: TGTGCCAGCACCAGGGGGCAGGGGCGCACTGAAGCTTTCTTT
d_gene: TRBD2; abundance: -; v_gene: TRBV4-1; j_gene: TRBJ2-7; CDR3aa: CASSQLAGGEWEQYF; CDR3nt: TGCGCCAGCAGCCAACTAGCGGGAGGAGAATGGGAGCAGTACTTC
d_gene: -; abundance: -; v_gene: TRBV11-2; j_gene: TRBJ1-2; CDR3aa: CASSPQEGHGYTF; CDR3nt: TGTGCCAGCAGCCCTCAGGAGGGTCATGGCTACACCTTC
d_gene: -; abundance: -; v_gene: TRBV28; j_gene: TRBJ1-2; CDR3aa: CASRDHVAYGYTF; CDR3nt: TGTGCCAGCAGAGACCATGTGGCCTATGGCTACACCTTC
d_gene: TRBD1; abundance: many; v_gene: TRBV10-3; j_gene: TRBJ2-5; CDR3aa: CAISESAGGLPYF; CDR3nt: TGTGCCATCAGTGAGTCTGCAGGGGGCCTTCCGTACTTC
d_gene: TRBD2; abundance: few; v_gene: TRBV12-3/TRBV12-4; j_gene: TRBJ2-3; CDR3aa: CASSFAGGSTDTQYF; CDR3nt: TGTGCCAGCAGTTTTGCGGGAGGTAGCACAGATACGCAGTATTTT